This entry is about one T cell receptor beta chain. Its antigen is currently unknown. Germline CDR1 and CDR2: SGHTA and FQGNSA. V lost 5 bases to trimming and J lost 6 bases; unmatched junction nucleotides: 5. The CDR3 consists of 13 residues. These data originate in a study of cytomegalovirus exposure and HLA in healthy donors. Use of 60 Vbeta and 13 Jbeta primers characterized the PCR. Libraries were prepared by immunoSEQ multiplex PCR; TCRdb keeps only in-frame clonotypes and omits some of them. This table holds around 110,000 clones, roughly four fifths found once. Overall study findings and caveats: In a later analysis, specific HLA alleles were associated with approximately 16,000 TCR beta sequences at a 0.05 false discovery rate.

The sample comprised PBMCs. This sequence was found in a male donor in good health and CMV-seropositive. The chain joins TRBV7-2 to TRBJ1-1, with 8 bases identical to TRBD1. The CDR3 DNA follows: TGTGCCAGCAGCCCCGACAGGGGAGCTGAAGCTTTCTTT. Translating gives CASSPDRGAEAFF.